The present T cell receptor (beta chain) was sequenced within a study of shared clonotypes between healthy human individuals. Study at large: Donors were a couple of women and three men aged 18 to 49.

Clones were read by immunoSEQ multiplex PCR, and TCRdb kept only the in-frame ones, dropping some. The sample includes hundreds of thousands of clones, more than 70% of them seen just once. Comment on this clone: Its antigen is undetermined.

Study results and caveats: As a rule, naive subsets had a larger estimated richness than memory subsets. The naive CD4 repertoires of a handful of donors were compared, and 5% to 6.5% of clonotypes were shared.

V lost 4 bases, J lost 7 bases, and 20 bases lay in between. CDR1 is SGHNT and CDR2 is YENEEA in the germline V gene. The CDR3 has 16 residues. V usage is TRBV11-3 and J usage is TRBJ2-1; weak D call: TRBD2 (6 bases). The sequence was collected from a woman in her twenties or thirties in good health. What was sequenced was memory CD4+ T cells sorted from blood. Documented subset: CD45RA-negative fraction. The CDR3 bases are TGTGCCAGCAGCTCCGGAACCGGGACCCGGGGGAATGAGCAGTTCTTC. Translated, it gives CASSSGTGTRGNEQFF.